Described below is a single TCR beta chain sequence and its context. The entry originates in a study of CD8 T cells in Susac syndrome. Random-hexamer reverse transcription was applied to about 0.45 to 1 ug RNA. Via MiXCR, TCRdb re-called the immunoSEQ multiplex PCR reads, giving one row per CDR3 protein. The sample shows 100,000 to 150,000 distinct CDR3 sequences, over 90% of them seen only once. The V gene's germline CDR1 is DFQATT and CDR2 SNEGSKA (reference sequence). V was cut by 5 bases and J by 5 bases, with 21 bases left in between. The CDR3 contains 15 residues. The rearrangement joins TRBV20-1 to TRBJ2-5; D tentatively fits TRBD1 or TRBD2 (5 bases each). The sample consisted of CD4+ T cells from PBMCs. This sequence originates from a human donor in good health. CDR3 residues: CSAVHPGTKAETQYF. The CDR3 bases are TGCAGTGCTGTCCACCCCGGGACCAAGGCGGAGACCCAGTACTTC.